The 16 T cell receptor beta chains below were found in one sample sequenced in a study of cytomegalovirus exposure and HLA in healthy donors. Primers for the PCR totalled 60 Vbeta and 13 Jbeta. Data came from immunoSEQ multiplex PCR; TCRdb stores just in-frame clones and leaves some out. The sample has roughly 130,000 clones; over 70% are singletons. Material: PBMCs. The origin of the receptors is a man younger than 30 in good health and CMV-seronegative.

The gene calls are TRBV29-1 and TRBJ1-2, with D tentatively TRBD1 (5 bases). Germline lookup yields CDR1 SQVTM and CDR2 ANQGSEA. Trimming shortened V by 4 bases and J by 0 bases, and 12 bases separated the two germline ends. CDR3 length equals 14 residues. CDR3 DNA sequence: TGCAGCGTTGGGGGGGGACTTGCTAACTATGGCTACACCTTC. It specifies CSVGGGLANYGYTF.

The gene calls are TRBV7-8 and TRBJ2-7; 7 nucleotides line up with TRBD1. CDR1 and CDR2 (germline): SGHVS, FQNEAQ. This CDR3 has 14 residues. V gave up 5 bases and J gave up 2 bases; unmatched junction bases: 6. CDR3 coding DNA: TGTGCCAGCAGCGACAGGGAAACGACCTACGAGCAGTACTTC. Residues: CASSDRETTYEQYF.

The chain employs TRBV13 and TRBJ2-6; the match to TRBD1 covers 7 bases. V lost 2 bases to trimming and J lost 0 bases; unmatched junction nucleotides: 1. Per the germline V gene, CDR1 is PRHDT and CDR2 is FYEKMQ (reference sequence). The CDR3 is 16 amino acids. CDR3 in DNA: TGTGCCAGCAGCTTAACAGGGGACTCTGGGGCCAACGTCCTGACTTTC. It is translated as CASSLTGDSGANVLTF. The whole variable domain, filled in from reference TRBV13 and TRBJ2-6, reads AAGVIQSPRHLIKEKRETATLKCYPIPRHDTVYWYQQGPGQDPQFLISFYEKMQSDKGSIPDRFSAQQFSDYHSELNMSSLELGDSALYFCASSLTGDSGANVLTFGAGSRLTVL.

CDR3 sequence: CASSLGTGGLEQYF. The CDR3 DNA is TGTGCCAGCAGCTTAGGTACGGGGGGGCTCGAGCAGTACTTC. J is TRBJ2-7 and V is TRBV11-2; TRBD2 matches at 8 bases. The V and J ends lost 1 base and 6 bases, in that order; junction bases with no gene match: 5. The CDR3 extends over 14 amino acids. Germline CDR1 reads SGHAT; CDR2 reads FQNNGV.

This clone was seen a few times. The chain couples TRBV2 to TRBJ1-5, with D maybe TRBD1 (5 bases). This CDR3 has 15 amino acids. Trimming pared 3 bases from V and 5 bases from J, leaving 14 bases between. Germline V gene data show CDR1 as SNHLY and CDR2 as FYNNEI. CDR3 sequence: CASSEEGIPDQPQHF. The CDR3 region has the DNA TGTGCCAGCAGTGAGGAGGGGATTCCCGATCAGCCCCAGCATTTT.

J is TRBJ1-6 and V is TRBV6-5; D may be TRBD1 (6 bases). The CDR3 has 13 residues. Germline V lookup: CDR1 MNHEY, CDR2 SVGAGI. V was trimmed by 8 bases and J by 10 bases, leaving 15 bases between them. The CDR3, as DNA: TGTGCCAGCGCCACAGGGACGAGCTCACCCCTCCACTTT. Protein product: CASATGTSSPLHF.

Concerning this clone itself: An end of the junction does not agree with germline; a read error may underlie this. The chain joins TRBV7-9 to TRBJ2-7, with a weak D call TRBD1 (5 bases). Germline CDR1 reads SEHNR; CDR2 reads FQNEAQ (reference sequence). The length of the CDR3 is 12 residues. CDR3 region: CSSSAGFNEQYF. CDR3 DNA: TGTTCCAGCAGCGCAGGGTTCAACGAGCAGTACTTC.

The V call is TRBV7-9, the J call TRBJ1-4; the match to TRBD1 covers 7 bases. There are 14 residues in the CDR3. J lost 7 bases, V lost 8 bases, and 10 bases had no gene match. The germline V gene has CDR1 SEHNR and CDR2 FQNEAQ (reference sequence). The CDR3 is CASGKTGSLEKLFF. The CDR3 coding sequence is TGTGCCAGCGGGAAGACAGGGTCTCTTGAAAAACTGTTTTTT.

J is TRBJ2-5 and V is TRBV11-3; TRBD1 agrees at 9 bases. Germline-derived CDR1 and CDR2 are SGHNT and YENEEA. With 1 base clipped from V and 5 bases from J, the junction kept 8 bases outside the gene matches. CDR3 length: 16 residues. The DNA for the CDR3 is TGTGCCAGCAGCTTAGGTTCCGGGACAGGGCTCGAGACCCAGTACTTC. Translation: CASSLGSGTGLETQYF.

CDR3 bases: TGTGCCAGCAGCCAAGATTACAGCTACACCTTC. It yields the protein CASSQDYSYTF. The V call is TRBV4-2, the J call TRBJ1-2; D call uncertain. Trimming cost V 0 bases and J 9 bases, with 5 bases left between them. Germline CDR1 reads LGHNA; CDR2 reads YNFKEQ. This CDR3 has 11 amino acids.

This clone was picked up one time. The genes are TRBV18 and TRBJ1-3; TRBD1 matches 10 bases. CDR3 size: 15 residues. The junction had 5 bases not matched to a gene; V was cut back by 3 bases and J by 6 bases. Germline V gene lookup returns CDR1 KGHSH and CDR2 LQKENI. DNA for the CDR3: TGTGCCAGCTCACCTCCCGGGACAGGGGCAAACACCATATATTTT. Translated: CASSPPGTGANTIYF.

The gene calls are TRBV11-3 and TRBJ1-3; no clear D gene. Trimming shortened V by 2 bases and J by 0 bases, and 14 bases separated the two germline ends. Germline loops: CDR1 SGHNT, CDR2 YENEEA. This CDR3 spans 17 amino acids. CDR3 loop: CASSLTVAGSSGNTIYF. CDR3 sequence (DNA): TGTGCCAGCAGCTTAACGGTCGCGGGTTCCTCTGGAAACACCATATATTTT.

The chain has TRBV5-4 and TRBJ2-7, with TRBD1 matching over 9 bases. J lost 2 bases, V lost 4 bases, and 7 bases had no gene match. The germline gives CDR1 SGHNT, CDR2 YYREEE (reference sequence). The CDR3 has 15 residues. CDR3 sequence: CASSPGTGSAYEQYF. In DNA, the CDR3 is TGTGCCAGCAGCCCCGGGACAGGGTCAGCCTACGAGCAGTACTTC.

The chain joins TRBV5-1 to TRBJ1-1; D gene uncertain. CDR1 SGHRS and CDR2 YFSETQ come from the germline V gene. CDR3 length: 15 residues. V lost 0 bases, J lost 5 bases, and 14 bases lay in between. DNA for the CDR3: TGCGCCAGCAGCTTGGATAGGCCAGGATGGACTGAAGCTTTCTTT. It specifies CASSLDRPGWTEAFF.

This sequence joins TRBV10-3 and TRBJ1-2; tentatively, D is TRBD1 (5 bases). CDR1 is ENHRY and CDR2 is SYGVKD in the germline V gene. V gave up 6 bases and J gave up 1 base, with 18 bases separating them. The CDR3 has 16 amino acids. Written as DNA, the CDR3 is TGTGCCATCAGCCCGGGGGGATCCGCCGTTAACTATGGCTACACCTTC. This gives the protein CAISPGGSAVNYGYTF.

About this clone: Other DNA sequences in the sample encode the same CDR3. This rearrangement joins TRBV6-1 to TRBJ1-1; 7 nucleotides line up with TRBD1. The CDR3 has 15 residues. In germline, CDR1 is MNHNS, CDR2 SASEGT. Trimming cost V 5 bases and J 0 bases; bases outside gene matches: 6. The CDR3 sequence is CASSPRQGLNTEAFF. The CDR3 nucleotides are TGTGCCAGCAGTCCAAGACAGGGATTGAACACTGAAGCTTTCTTT.